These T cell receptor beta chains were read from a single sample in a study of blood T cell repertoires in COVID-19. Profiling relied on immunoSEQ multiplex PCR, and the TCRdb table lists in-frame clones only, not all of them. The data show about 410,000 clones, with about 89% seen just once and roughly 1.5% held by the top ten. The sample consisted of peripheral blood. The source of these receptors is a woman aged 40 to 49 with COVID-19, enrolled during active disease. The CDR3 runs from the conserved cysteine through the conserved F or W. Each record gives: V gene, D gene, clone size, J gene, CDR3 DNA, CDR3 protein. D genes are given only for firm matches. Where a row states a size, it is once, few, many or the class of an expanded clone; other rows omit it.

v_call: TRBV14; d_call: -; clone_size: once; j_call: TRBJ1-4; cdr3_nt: TGTGCCAGCAGCCAACTCTCAGGGGCGTATAGTGAAAAACTGTTTTTT; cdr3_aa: CASSQLSGAYSEKLFF
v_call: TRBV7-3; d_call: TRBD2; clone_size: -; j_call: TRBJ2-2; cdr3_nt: TGTGCCAGCCGACCGGGACTAGCGGGACCCCTCACCGGGGAGCTGTTTTTT; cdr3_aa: CASRPGLAGPLTGELFF
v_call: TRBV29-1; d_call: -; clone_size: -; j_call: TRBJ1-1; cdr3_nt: TGCAGCGTTGTTCCCGCCACAACAAACACTGAAGCTTTCTTT; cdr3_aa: CSVVPATTNTEAFF
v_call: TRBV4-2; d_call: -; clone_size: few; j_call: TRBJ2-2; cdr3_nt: TGTGCCAGCAGCCAAGATACCGGGGCCGGGGAGCTGTTTTTT; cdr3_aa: CASSQDTGAGELFF
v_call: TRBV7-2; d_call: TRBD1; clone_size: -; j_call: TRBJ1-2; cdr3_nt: TGTGCCAGCAGCGACGACAGGGGCCTCTATGGCTACACCTTC; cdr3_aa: CASSDDRGLYGYTF
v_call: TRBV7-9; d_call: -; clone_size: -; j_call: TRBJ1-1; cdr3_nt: TGTGCCAGCAGCCTGACAGGGAACACTGAAGCTTTCTTT; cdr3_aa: CASSLTGNTEAFF
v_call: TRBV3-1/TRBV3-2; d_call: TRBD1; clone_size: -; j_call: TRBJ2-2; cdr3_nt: TGTGCCAGCAGCCAAGATGACAGGGGGGGAACCGGGGAGCTGTTTTTT; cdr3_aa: CASSQDDRGGTGELFF
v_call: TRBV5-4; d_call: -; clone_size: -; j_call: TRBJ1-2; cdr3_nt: TGTGCCAGCAGCTTGGGGCAGGCCCGGCAAGGCTATGGCTACACCTTC; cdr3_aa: CASSLGQARQGYGYTF
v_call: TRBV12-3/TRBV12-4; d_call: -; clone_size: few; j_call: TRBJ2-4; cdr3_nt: TGTGCCAGCCGCCAGGGAGCCAAAAACATTCAGTACTTC; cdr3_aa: CASRQGAKNIQYF
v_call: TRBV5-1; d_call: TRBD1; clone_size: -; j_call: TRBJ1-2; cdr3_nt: TGCGCCAGCAGCTTGGTGTCAGGGGGGCACGGCTACACCTTC; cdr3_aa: CASSLVSGGHGYTF
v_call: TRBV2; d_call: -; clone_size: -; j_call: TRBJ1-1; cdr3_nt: TGTGCCAGCAATATTCAGGAGGTTGAAGCTTTCTTT; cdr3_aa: CASNIQEVEAFF
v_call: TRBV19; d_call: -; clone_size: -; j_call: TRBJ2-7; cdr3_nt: TGTGCCAGTAGTATAGTCTGGACAGCCGTAGCGTCGGACTACGAGCAGTACTTC; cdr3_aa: CASSIVWTAVASDYEQYF
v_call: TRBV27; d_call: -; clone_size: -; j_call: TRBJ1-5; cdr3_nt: TGTGCCAGCAGTTCTTCCCGCGCCACCTTCCGTAATCAGCCCCAGCATTTT; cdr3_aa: CASSSSRATFRNQPQHF
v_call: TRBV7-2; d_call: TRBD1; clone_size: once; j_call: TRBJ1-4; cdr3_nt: TGTGCCAGCAGCCTTAGGGGGCGAAGGAATGAAAAACTGTTTTTT; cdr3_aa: CASSLRGRRNEKLFF
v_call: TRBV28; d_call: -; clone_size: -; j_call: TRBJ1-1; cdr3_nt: TGTGCCAGCAGCACCCCGGGGTGGAACACTGAAGCTTTCTTT; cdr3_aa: CASSTPGWNTEAFF
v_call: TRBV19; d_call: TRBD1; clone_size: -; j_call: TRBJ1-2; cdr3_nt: TGTGCCAGTAGGAACGACAGGGGCTATGGCTACACCTTC; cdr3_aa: CASRNDRGYGYTF
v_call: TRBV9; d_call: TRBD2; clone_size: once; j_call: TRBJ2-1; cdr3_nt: TGTGCCAGCAGCGTGGCACTAGCGGGAGGGTTGAATGAGCAGTTCTTC; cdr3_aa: CASSVALAGGLNEQFF